This TCR beta chain was recovered during a study of beta chain features in type 1 diabetes. There was one heparinised blood draw per donor, averaging roughly 100 mL. CD45RO/CCR7/CD25/CD127/CD95/CD27 separated CD4+ naive, central memory, regulatory and stem cell-like memory cells by sorting. A remark on this clone: Its antigen is as yet unknown.

Reverse transcribing all isolated RNA meant expressed TCRB transcripts were sequenced. Data came from immunoSEQ multiplex PCR; TCRdb stores just in-frame clones and leaves some out. The table includes about 360,000 clones, over 10% detected once. Study observations and caveats: VDJ junctions from patients with type 1 diabetes contained fewer insertions and more deletions.

This CDR3 is built from 12 residues. The V gene's germline CDR1 is MGHDK and CDR2 SYGVNS. J is TRBJ2-5 and V is TRBV25-1, with D possibly matching TRBD2 (6 bases). The J call may be mistaken, given a closer DNA end match to TRBJ2-7. The source material was naive CD4+ T cells from blood. The sequence derives from a man aged 18 to 30 in good health. CDR3 sequence: CASRREVGEQYF. CDR3 DNA: TGTGCCAGCCGGAGGGAGGTGGGCGAGCAGTACTTC.